This entry lists 9 T cell receptor beta chains sequenced from one sample in a study of technical replicates of blood from a few donors. Libraries were prepared by immunoSEQ multiplex PCR; TCRdb keeps only in-frame clonotypes and omits some of them. The table lists fewer than 110,000 clones, around 96% of them singletons. Sequencing was done on a sample of T cells isolated from PBMCs. The receptor set was obtained from a human donor in good health.

The rearrangement uses TRBV6-6 and TRBJ1-1, with TRBD1 as a possible D gene (6 bases). Germline-derived CDR1 and CDR2 are MNHNY and SVGAGI (reference sequence). V was clipped by 4 bases and J by 4 bases, with 10 bases between them. The CDR3 length is 13 residues. As DNA, the CDR3 is TGTGCCAGCAGTTCAGGACAGACCACTGAAGCTTTCTTT. It codes for CASSSGQTTEAFF.

This rearrangement joins TRBV5-1 to TRBJ2-2, with TRBD2 matching over 11 bases. CDR1 is SGHRS, CDR2 YFSETQ, per germline. The CDR3 spans 21 residues. Trimming took 4 bases from V and 6 from J; bases not matched to a gene: 23. The CDR3 DNA reads as TGCGCCAGCAGCGAGTCAATACCAGGACTAGCGGGTCGTTTTGCCTCCGGGGAGCTGTTTTTT. Residues: CASSESIPGLAGRFASGELFF.

The V and J genes are TRBV27 and TRBJ1-1; D may be TRBD1 (5 bases). The CDR3 sequence is 15 residues long. With 0 bases removed from V and 3 bases from J, the gap between germline ends came to 11 bases. Germline lookup yields CDR1 MNHEY and CDR2 SMNVEV (reference sequence). The CDR3 sequence: CASSLSIQGYTEAFF. The CDR3 nucleotides are TGTGCCAGCAGTTTATCGATCCAGGGTTACACTGAAGCTTTCTTT.

J is TRBJ2-7 and V is TRBV28, with 8 positions matching TRBD1. In germline, CDR1 is MDHEN, CDR2 SYDVKM. Trimming took 6 bases from V and 0 from J; bases not matched to a gene: 4. This CDR3 is built from 14 residues. DNA of the CDR3: TGTGCCAGCAGGACCCAGGGGGCCTCCTACGAGCAGTACTTC. This gives the protein CASRTQGASYEQYF.

The J gene is TRBJ2-3, the V gene TRBV6-6; 9 bases map to TRBD2. CDR3 size: 16 residues. Germline lookup yields CDR1 MNHNY and CDR2 SVGAGI (reference sequence). After removal of 5 bases from V and 2 bases from J, the junction contained 8 bases not matched to a gene. In DNA form, the CDR3 reads TGTGCCAGCAGTACCCACGGACTAGCGCACACAGATACGCAGTATTTT. Protein sequence: CASSTHGLAHTDTQYF.

The chain joins TRBV28 to TRBJ2-2; a weak D match, TRBD1 (5 bases). The CDR3 is 14 residues long. Trimming stripped 7 bases from V and 6 bases from J, with 15 bases between. CDR1 is MDHEN, CDR2 SYDVKM, per germline. The CDR3: CASTWGLFSGELFF. The CDR3 DNA is TGTGCCAGCACTTGGGGCCTATTCTCCGGGGAGCTGTTTTTT.

This rearrangement joins TRBV18 to TRBJ2-4; D is undetermined. V lost 4 bases and J 4 bases, leaving 11 bases between the germline ends. CDR1 and CDR2 from the germline V gene are KGHSH and LQKENI. CDR3 length equals 14 residues. CDR3 bases: TGTGCCAGCTCACTATCTACCGGGAAAAACATTCAGTACTTC. Translation gives CASSLSTGKNIQYF.

The chain carries TRBV27 and TRBJ1-5; 7 positions match TRBD1. The V and J ends lost 3 bases and 2 bases, in that order; junction bases with no gene match: 4. The germline V gene encodes CDR1 MNHEY and CDR2 SMNVEV (reference sequence). The CDR3 covers 15 residues. CDR3 nucleotides: TGTGCCAGCAGTTTTTCAGGGGGTGGCAATCAGCCCCAGCATTTT. Translating it yields CASSFSGGGNQPQHF.

The rearrangement links TRBV4-1 to TRBJ1-1; D not certain. Trimming shortened V by 7 bases and J by 0 bases, and 12 bases separated the two germline ends. The CDR3 extends over 14 amino acids. The germline V gene has CDR1 MGHRA and CDR2 YSYEKL. This chain's CDR3 is CASTKGTVNTEAFF. The CDR3, as DNA: TGCGCCAGCACCAAAGGAACAGTGAACACTGAAGCTTTCTTT.